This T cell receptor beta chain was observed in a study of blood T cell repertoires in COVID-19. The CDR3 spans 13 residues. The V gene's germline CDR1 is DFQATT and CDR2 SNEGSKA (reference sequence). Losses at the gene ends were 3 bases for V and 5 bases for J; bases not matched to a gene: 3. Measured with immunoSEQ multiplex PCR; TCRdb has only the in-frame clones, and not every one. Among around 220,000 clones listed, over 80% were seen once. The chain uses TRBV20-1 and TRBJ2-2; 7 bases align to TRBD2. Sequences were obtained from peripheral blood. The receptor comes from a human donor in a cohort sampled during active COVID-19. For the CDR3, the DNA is TGCAGTGCTAGTCTAGCGGCTACCGGGGAGCTGTTTTTT. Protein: CSASLAATGELFF.